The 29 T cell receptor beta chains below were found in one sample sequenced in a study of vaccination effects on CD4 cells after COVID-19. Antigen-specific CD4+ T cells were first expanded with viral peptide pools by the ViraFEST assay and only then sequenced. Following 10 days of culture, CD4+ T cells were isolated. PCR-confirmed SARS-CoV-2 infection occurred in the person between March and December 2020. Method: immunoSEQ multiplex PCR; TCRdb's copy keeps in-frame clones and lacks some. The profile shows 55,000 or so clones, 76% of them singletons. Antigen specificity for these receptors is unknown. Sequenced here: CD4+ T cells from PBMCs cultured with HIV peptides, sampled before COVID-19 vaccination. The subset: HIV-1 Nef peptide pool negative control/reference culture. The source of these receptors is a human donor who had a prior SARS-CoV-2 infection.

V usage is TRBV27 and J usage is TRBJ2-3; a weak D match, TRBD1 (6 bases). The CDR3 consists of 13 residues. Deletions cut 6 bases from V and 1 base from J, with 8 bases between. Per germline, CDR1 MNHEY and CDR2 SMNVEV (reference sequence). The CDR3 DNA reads TGTGCCAGCAGCCACAGGGGCACAGATACGCAGTATTTT. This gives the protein CASSHRGTDTQYF.

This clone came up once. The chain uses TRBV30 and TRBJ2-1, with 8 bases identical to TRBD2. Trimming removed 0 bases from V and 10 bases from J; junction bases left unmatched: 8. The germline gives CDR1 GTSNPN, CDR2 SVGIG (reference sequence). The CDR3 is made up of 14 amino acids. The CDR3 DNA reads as TGTGCCTGGAGTGTGTTACGGGGGGGGTACGAGCAGTTCTTC. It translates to CAWSVLRGGYEQFF.

CDR3 nucleotide sequence: TGTGCCAGCAGTTACCTTGGACAGGGGAGGAATGAGCAGTTCTTC. Its protein product is CASSYLGQGRNEQFF. The chain combines TRBV6-2 or TRBV6-3 with TRBJ2-1; 9 bases are a match to TRBD1. The length of the CDR3 is 15 residues. Trimming took 2 bases from V and 7 from J; bases not matched to a gene: 6. Germline CDR1 reads MNHEY; CDR2 reads SVGEGT.

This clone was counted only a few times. CDR3 sequence (DNA): TGTGCCAGCAGCTTTGCCGAGGGCGGTGGCTACACCTTC. Residues: CASSFAEGGGYTF. V and J are TRBV7-6 and TRBJ1-2; unclear D gene. CDR3 length: 13 residues. Trimming shortened V by 3 bases and J by 7 bases, and 12 bases separated the two germline ends. Germline assignment: CDR1 SGHVS and CDR2 FNYEAQ. Together with reference TRBV7-6 and TRBJ1-2, the CDR3 gives the full variable domain: GAGVSQSPRYKVTKRGQDVALRCDPISGHVSLYWYRQALGQGPEFLTYFNYEAQQDKSGLPNDRFSAERPEGSISTLTIQRTEQRDSAMYRCASSFAEGGGYTFGSGTRLTVV.

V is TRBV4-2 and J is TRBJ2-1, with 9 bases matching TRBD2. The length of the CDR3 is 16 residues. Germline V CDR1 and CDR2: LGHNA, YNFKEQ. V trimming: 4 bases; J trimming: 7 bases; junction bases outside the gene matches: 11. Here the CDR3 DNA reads TGTGCCAGCAGCCGCCTAGCGGGACGCGGGGCGAATGAGCAGTTCTTC. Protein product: CASSRLAGRGANEQFF.

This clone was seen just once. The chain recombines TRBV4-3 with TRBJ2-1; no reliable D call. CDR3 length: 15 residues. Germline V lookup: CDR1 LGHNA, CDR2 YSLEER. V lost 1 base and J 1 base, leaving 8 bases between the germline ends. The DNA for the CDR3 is TGCGCCAGCAGCCAAGCGATAGCATCCTACAATGAGCAGTTCTTC. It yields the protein CASSQAIASYNEQFF.

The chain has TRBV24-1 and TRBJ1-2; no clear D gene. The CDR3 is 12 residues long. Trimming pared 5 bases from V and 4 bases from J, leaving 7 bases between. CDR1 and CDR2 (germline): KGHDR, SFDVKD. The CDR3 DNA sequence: TGTGCCACCAGTGCCAGTGGCTATGGCTACACCTTC. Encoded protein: CATSASGYGYTF.

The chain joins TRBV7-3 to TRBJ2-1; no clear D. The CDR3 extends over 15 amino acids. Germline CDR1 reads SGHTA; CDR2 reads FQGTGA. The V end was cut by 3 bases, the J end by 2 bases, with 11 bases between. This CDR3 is CASSLTGGTYNEQFF. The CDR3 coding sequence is TGTGCCAGCAGCTTGACGGGCGGAACCTACAATGAGCAGTTCTTC.

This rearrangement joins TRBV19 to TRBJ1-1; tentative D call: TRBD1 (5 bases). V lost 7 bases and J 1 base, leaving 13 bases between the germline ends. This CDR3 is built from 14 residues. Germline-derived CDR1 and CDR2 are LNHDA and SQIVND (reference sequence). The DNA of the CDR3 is TGTGCCAGTACCCGGGACCCAGGGAACACTGAAGCTTTCTTT. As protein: CASTRDPGNTEAFF. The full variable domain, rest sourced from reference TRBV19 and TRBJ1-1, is DGGITQSPKYLFRKEGQNVTLSCEQNLNHDAMYWYRQDPGQGLRLIYYSQIVNDFQKGDIAEGYSVSREKKESFPLTVTSAQKNPTAFYLCASTRDPGNTEAFFGQGTRLTVV.

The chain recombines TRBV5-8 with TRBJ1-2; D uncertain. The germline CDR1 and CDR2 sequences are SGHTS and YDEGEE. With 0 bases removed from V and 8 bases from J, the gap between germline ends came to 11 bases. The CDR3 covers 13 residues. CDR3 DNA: TGTGCCAGCAGCTTGGCCGGTAGTGGCGGCTACACCTTC. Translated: CASSLAGSGGYTF. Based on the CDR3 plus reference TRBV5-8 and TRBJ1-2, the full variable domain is EAGVTQSPTHLIKTRGQQATLRCSPISGHTSVYWYQQALGLGLQFLLWYDEGEERNRGNFPPRFSGRQFPNYSSELNVNALELEDSALYLCASSLAGSGGYTFGSGTRLTVV.

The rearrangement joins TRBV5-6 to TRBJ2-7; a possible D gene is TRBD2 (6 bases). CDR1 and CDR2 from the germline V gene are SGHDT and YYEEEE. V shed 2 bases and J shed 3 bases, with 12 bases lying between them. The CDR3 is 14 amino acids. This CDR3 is CASSLTRDFYEQYF. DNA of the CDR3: TGTGCCAGCAGCTTAACCCGGGACTTCTACGAGCAGTACTTC. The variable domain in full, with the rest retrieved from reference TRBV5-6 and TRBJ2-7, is DAGVTQSPTHLIKTRGQQVTLRCSPKSGHDTVSWYQQALGQGPQFIFQYYEEEERQRGNFPDRFSGHQFPNYSSELNVNALLLGDSALYLCASSLTRDFYEQYFGPGTRLTVT.

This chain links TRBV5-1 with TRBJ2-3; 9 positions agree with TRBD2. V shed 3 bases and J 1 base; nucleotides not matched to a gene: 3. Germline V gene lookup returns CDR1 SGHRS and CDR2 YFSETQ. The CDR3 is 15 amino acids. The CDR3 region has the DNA TGCGCCAGCAGCTACTTAGCGGGAGGCACAGATACGCAGTATTTT. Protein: CASSYLAGGTDTQYF.

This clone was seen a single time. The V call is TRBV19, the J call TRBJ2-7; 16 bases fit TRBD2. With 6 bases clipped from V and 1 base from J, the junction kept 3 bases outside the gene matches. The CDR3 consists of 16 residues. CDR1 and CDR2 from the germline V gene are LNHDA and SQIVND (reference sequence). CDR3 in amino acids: CASSPGLAGGSYEQYF. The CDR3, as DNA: TGTGCCAGTAGCCCGGGACTAGCGGGAGGGTCCTACGAGCAGTACTTC. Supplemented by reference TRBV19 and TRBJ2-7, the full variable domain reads DGGITQSPKYLFRKEGQNVTLSCEQNLNHDAMYWYRQDPGQGLRLIYYSQIVNDFQKGDIAEGYSVSREKKESFPLTVTSAQKNPTAFYLCASSPGLAGGSYEQYFGPGTRLTVT.

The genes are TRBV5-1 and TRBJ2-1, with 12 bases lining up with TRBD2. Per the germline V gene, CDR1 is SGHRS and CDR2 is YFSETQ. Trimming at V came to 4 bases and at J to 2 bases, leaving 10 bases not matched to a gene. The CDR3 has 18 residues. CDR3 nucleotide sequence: TGCGCCAGCAGCCGTAATGAAGCTAGCGGGGGGGCCTACAATGAGCAGTTCTTC. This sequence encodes CASSRNEASGGAYNEQFF.

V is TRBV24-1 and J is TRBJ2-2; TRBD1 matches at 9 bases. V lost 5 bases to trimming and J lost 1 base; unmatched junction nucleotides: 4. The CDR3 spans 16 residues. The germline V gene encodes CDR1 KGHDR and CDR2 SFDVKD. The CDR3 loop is CATSVGTGRNTGELFF. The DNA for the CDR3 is TGTGCCACCAGTGTAGGGACAGGGAGGAACACCGGGGAGCTGTTTTTT.

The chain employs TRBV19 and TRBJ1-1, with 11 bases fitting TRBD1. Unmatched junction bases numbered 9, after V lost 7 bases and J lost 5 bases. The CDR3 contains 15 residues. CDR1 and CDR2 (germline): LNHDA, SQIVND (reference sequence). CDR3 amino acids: CASTTGQGAVTEAFF. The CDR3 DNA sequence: TGTGCCAGTACCACCGGACAGGGGGCTGTTACTGAAGCTTTCTTT.

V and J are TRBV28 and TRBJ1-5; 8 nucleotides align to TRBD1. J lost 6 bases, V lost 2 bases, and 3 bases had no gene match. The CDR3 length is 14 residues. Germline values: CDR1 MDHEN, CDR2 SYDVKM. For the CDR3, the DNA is TGTGCCAGCAGTTTAGCAGGGGGCGTTCAGCCCCAGCATTTT. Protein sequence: CASSLAGGVQPQHF.

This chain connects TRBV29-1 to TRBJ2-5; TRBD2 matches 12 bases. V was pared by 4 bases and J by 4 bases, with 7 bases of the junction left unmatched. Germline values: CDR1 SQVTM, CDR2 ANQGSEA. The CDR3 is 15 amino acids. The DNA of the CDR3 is TGCAGCGTTGGCCTAGCGGGAGGGCCGGGAGAGACCCAGTACTTC. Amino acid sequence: CSVGLAGGPGETQYF.

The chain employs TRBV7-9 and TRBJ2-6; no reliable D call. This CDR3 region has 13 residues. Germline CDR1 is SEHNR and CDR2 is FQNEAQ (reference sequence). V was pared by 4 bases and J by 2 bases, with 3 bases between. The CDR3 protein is CASSSAGANVLTF. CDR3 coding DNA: TGTGCCAGCAGCTCCGCTGGGGCCAACGTCCTGACTTTC.

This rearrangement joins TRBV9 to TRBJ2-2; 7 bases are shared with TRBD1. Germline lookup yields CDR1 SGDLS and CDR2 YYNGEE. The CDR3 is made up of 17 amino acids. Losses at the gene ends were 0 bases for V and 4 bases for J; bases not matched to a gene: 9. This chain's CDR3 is CASSVGVDRRSTGELFF. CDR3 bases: TGTGCCAGCAGCGTAGGGGTGGACAGGCGATCCACCGGGGAGCTGTTTTTT.

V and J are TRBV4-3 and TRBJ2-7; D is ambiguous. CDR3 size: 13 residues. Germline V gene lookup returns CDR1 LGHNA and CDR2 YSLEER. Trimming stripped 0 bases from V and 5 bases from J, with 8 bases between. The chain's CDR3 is CASSQERQDEQYF. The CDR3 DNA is TGCGCCAGCAGCCAAGAGCGCCAGGACGAGCAGTACTTC.

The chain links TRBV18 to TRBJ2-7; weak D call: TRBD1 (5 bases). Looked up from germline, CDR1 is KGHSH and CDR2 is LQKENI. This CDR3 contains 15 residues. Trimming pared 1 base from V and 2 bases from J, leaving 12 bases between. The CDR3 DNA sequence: TGTGCCAGCTCACCACGGGGATCAGGGCCCTACGAGCAGTACTTC. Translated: CASSPRGSGPYEQYF.

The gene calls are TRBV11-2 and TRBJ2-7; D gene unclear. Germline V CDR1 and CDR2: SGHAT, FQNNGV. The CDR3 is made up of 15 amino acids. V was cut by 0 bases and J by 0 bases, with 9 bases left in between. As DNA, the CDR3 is TGTGCCAGCAGCTTAGATGGCGGCTTCTCCTACGAGCAGTACTTC. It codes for CASSLDGGFSYEQYF.

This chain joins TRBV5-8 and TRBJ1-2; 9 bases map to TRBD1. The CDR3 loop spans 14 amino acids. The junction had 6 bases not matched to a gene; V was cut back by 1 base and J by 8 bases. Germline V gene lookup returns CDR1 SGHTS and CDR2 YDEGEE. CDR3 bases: TGTGCCAGCAGCTTGTACAGGGGGCGTGGAGGCTACACCTTC. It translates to CASSLYRGRGGYTF.

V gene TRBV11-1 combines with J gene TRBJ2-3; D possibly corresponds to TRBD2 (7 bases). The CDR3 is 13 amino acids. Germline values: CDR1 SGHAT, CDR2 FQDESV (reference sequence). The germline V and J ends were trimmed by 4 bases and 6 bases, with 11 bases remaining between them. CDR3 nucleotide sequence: TGTGCCAGCAGCTGGGGGGGCCTGGATACGCAGTATTTT. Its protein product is CASSWGGLDTQYF.

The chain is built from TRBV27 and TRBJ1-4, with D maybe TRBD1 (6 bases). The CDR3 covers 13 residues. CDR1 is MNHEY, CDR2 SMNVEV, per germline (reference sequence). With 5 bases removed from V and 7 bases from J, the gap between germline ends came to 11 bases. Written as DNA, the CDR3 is TGTGCCAGCAGTCGGGGGGCGGGTGAAAAACTGTTTTTT. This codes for CASSRGAGEKLFF.

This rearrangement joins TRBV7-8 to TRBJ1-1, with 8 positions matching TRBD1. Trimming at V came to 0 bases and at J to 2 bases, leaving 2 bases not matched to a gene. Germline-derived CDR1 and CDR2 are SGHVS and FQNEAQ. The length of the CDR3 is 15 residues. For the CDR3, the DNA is TGTGCCAGCAGCTTAGCGGACAGGGCAAACACTGAAGCTTTCTTT. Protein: CASSLADRANTEAFF.

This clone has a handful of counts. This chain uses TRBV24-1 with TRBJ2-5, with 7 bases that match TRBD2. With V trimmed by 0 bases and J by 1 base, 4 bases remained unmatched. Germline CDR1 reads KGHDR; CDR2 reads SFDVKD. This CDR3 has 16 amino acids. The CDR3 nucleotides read TGTGCCACCAGTGATTTGCTAGGGAGGGGCCAAGAGACCCAGTACTTC. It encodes CATSDLLGRGQETQYF.

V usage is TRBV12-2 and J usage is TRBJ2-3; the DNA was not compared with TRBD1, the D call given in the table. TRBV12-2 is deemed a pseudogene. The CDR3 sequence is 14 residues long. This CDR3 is CASRLPRGLDTQYF. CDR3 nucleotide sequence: TGTGCAAGTCGCTTACCTAGGGGGTTAGATACGCAGTATTTT.